The clone carrying this T cell receptor (beta chain) was counted between two and nine times. Its antigen is still unknown. This specimen comes from a study of blood T cells in healthy people across ages. The CDR3 has 15 residues. CDR1 SGHVS and CDR2 FNYEAQ come from the germline V gene. J lost 2 bases, V lost 1 base, and 2 bases had no gene match. General study results and limits: Roughly linearly, TCR beta diversity per million T cells fell as age increased.

Through a sample-barcoded 5' primer and a J-beta primer mix, a second PCR was run for roughly 7 to 11 cycles. TCRdb processed the 5' RACE reads anew with MiXCR; each CDR3 protein has one entry. The sample lists about 970,000 distinct CDR3 sequences, roughly 51% occurring once. V and J are TRBV7-6 and TRBJ2-7; the match to TRBD1 covers 10 bases. This clonotype was obtained from a woman between 55 and 75 years old in good health. Sequenced sample: blood. The CDR3 DNA reads TGTGCCAGCAGCTTAGAGGACAGGGGGGCCTACGAGCAGTACTTC. Translating gives CASSLEDRGAYEQYF.